The sequence of this T cell receptor (beta chain) was determined in a study of graft-versus-host responses after intestinal transplantation. Study information: Induction with anti-thymocyte globulin, then tacrolimus and steroids for 2 to 3 years, was given to all recipients. Study-wide findings and caveats: High graft-versus-host to host-versus-graft clonal ratios were seen in allografts of patients with graft-donor T cell macrochimerism. Some GvH clones appeared in ileal mucosa or blood before recipient bone marrow. Levels of circulating GvH clones at their peak were associated with early post-transplant HvG declines.

The data were produced by immunoSEQ multiplex PCR, yet TCRdb's version contains in-frame clones alone and is incomplete. The data contain fewer than 120,000 clones, around 93% of them singletons. Remarks on this clone: As yet, its antigen is unknown.

Germline V gene sequence: CDR1 SNHLY, CDR2 FYNNEI. The CDR3 totals 13 residues. V was cut by 5 bases and J by 3 bases, with 10 bases left in between. This chain uses TRBV2 with TRBJ2-5; no reliable D call. The TCR originated in a human donor who received an intestinal transplant. The material sequenced was unstimulated CD8+ T cells sorted from spleen or lymph node cells, taken before intestinal transplant. The DNA of the CDR3 is TGTGCCAGCAGTCTATTTCCTAAAGAGACCCAGTACTTC. Its protein is CASSLFPKETQYF.